This TCR beta chain was identified in a study of beta chain features in type 1 diabetes. Study outcomes and limitations: Fewer junction insertions and more nucleotide deletions appeared in type 1 diabetes patients. Across all four CD4+ subsets, people with type 1 diabetes showed modestly shorter TCRB CDR3s.

This CDR3 is 15 amino acids long. In germline, CDR1 is SGHVS, CDR2 FQNEAQ. Trimming removed 4 bases at V and 3 bases at J, with 16 bases between. A sort by CD45RO/CCR7/CD25/CD127/CD95/CD27 yielded CD4+ naive, central memory, regulatory and stem cell-like memory cells. Comment on this clone: Its antigen is still unknown.

The whole isolated RNA underwent reverse transcription, so sequencing captured expressed TCRB transcripts. The average read count of naive, central memory and regulatory T cell samples was approximately 3.9 million. Sequenced by immunoSEQ multiplex PCR; TCRdb stores in-frame clones only, minus some. This table holds 150,000 to 190,000 clones, around a tenth found once. What was sequenced was central memory CD4+ T cells from blood. The chain is built from TRBV7-8 and TRBJ2-7; TRBD1 might be the D (6 bases). This sequence originates from a man aged 25 to 40 with type 1 diabetes. CDR3 loop: CASSYGGGRDYEQYF. The CDR3, as DNA: TGTGCCAGCAGCTACGGTGGGGGCAGGGACTACGAGCAGTACTTC.